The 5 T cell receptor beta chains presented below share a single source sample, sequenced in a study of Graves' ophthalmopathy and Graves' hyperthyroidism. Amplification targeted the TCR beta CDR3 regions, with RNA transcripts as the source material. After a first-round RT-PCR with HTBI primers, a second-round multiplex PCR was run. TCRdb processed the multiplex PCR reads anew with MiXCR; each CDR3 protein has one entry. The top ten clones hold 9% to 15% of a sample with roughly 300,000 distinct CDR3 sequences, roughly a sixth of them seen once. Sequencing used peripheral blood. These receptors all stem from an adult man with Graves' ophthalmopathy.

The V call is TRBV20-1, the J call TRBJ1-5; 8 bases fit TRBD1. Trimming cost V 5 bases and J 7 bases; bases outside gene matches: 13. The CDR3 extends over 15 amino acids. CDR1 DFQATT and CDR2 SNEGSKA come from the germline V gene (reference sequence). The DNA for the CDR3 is TGCAGTGCTGCTAATCCAGGGGGCATGGGACAGCCCCAGCATTTT. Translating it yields CSAANPGGMGQPQHF.

This CDR3 reads CAWEAGTRETQYF. The CDR3 DNA sequence: TGTGCCTGGGAAGCCGGGACTAGAGAGACCCAGTACTTC. This sequence joins TRBV30 and TRBJ2-5; 8 bases map to TRBD2. The ends lost 5 bases at V and 4 bases at J; junction bases unmatched: 6. There are 13 residues in the CDR3. Germline lookup yields CDR1 GTSNPN and CDR2 SVGIG (reference sequence).

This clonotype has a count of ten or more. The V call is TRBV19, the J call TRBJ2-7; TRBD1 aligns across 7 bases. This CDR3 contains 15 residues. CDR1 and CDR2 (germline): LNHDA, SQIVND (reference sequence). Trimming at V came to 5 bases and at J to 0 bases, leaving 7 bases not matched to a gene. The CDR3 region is CASSSGTANSYEQYF. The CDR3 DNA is TGTGCCAGTAGTTCTGGGACAGCCAACTCCTACGAGCAGTACTTC.

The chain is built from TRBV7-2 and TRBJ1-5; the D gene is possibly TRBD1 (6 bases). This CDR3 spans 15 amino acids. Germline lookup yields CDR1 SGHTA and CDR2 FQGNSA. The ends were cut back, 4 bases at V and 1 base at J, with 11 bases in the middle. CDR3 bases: TGTGCCAGCAGCTATACAGGGATCAGCAATCAGCCCCAGCATTTT. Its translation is CASSYTGISNQPQHF.

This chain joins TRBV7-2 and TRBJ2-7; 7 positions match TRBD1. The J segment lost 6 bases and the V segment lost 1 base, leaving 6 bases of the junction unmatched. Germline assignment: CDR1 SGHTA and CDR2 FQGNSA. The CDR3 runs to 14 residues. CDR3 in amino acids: CASSLGSRQGEQYF. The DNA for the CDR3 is TGTGCCAGCAGCTTAGGGTCCCGACAGGGCGAGCAGTACTTC.